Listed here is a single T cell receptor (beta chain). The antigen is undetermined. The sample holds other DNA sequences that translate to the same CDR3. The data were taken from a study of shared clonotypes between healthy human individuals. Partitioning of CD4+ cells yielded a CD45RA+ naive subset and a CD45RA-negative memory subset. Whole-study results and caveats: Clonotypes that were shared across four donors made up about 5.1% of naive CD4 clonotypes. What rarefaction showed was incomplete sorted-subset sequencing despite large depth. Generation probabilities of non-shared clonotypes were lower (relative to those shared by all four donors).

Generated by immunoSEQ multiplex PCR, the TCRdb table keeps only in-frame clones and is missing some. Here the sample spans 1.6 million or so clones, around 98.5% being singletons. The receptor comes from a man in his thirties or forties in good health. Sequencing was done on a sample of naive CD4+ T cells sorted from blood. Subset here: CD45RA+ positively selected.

The CDR3 spells CASSPGFNQPQHF. CDR3 nucleotide sequence: TGTGCCAGCTCACCGGGGTTCAATCAGCCCCAGCATTTT. The rearrangement uses TRBV18 and TRBJ1-5, with D hard to call. Trimming shortened V by 3 bases and J by 3 bases, and 6 bases separated the two germline ends. CDR1 and CDR2 (germline): KGHSH, LQKENI. This CDR3 comprises 13 residues.